This T cell receptor beta chain was observed in a study of CD8 T cells in ankylosing spondylitis (TCRdb year 2017). Looking at the study overall: The study profiled T cell receptor beta repertoires in healthy donors and ankylosing spondylitis patients to find disease-linked TCR variants. The full study cohort was made up of approximately 24 ankylosing spondylitis patients and 95 to 130 healthy donors. Peripheral blood was sampled, and synovial fluid was also collected from ankylosing spondylitis patients. What the work shows at the level of the full study, not this receptor alone: A TCR beta motif made up of several highly homologous amino acid variants appeared to be characteristic of blood from ankylosing spondylitis patients. Some of the motif variants had been reported before in the synovial fluid and blood of reactive arthritis patients, a finding that suggests common disease-initiation mechanisms. According to the report, matched synovial fluid samples from ankylosing spondylitis patients were significantly enriched for the disease-linked clones. The disease-linked clones had a CD8+ phenotype and were found at relatively low frequencies in peripheral blood.

This clonotype turned up a few times. There is no known antigen for this receptor. Qualities for individual bases were not recorded, and no much larger clone is one base off. The listed sequencing device is Illumina HiSeq 2500. Quantitative 5'-RACE with molecular barcodes was the method used to prepare the TCR beta libraries. The authors' pipeline ran thus. Disease-linked TCR variants were identified with a new computational method built on a probabilistic model of VDJ rearrangement. TCRdb reanalyzed the raw reads on its own, using fastp at Q25 for trimming and MiXCR for clone calling, and kept in-frame beta chains. Every distinct CDR3 protein forms one entry, paired with its most common genes and DNA. The V and J calls follow TCRdb's processing rather than the paper's. The sample has 700,000 to 850,000 distinct CDR3 sequences on record, 12% of them singletons. About 0.49% of the sample is in the top ten clones.

CDR3 length: 14 amino acids, cysteine to phenylalanine. The sequence is cut down to CDR3 DNA, 42 bases in frame from base 1. V was cut back by 4 bases and J by 3 bases, leaving a gap of 10 bases between them. The germline V gene provides CDR1 SGHRS and CDR2 YFSETQ. Sequences were obtained from blood, either unsorted or a sorted T cell fraction (not recorded which). This clonotype was sampled from a male donor with ankylosing spondylitis. The rearranged segments are TRBV5-1 and TRBJ1-4; the D gene cannot be resolved reliably. The nucleotides are TGCGCCAGCAGCCAGGATTGGGCTAATGAAAAACTGTTTTTT. This translates into CASSQDWANEKLFF. With all but the CDR3 taken from the reference TRBV5-1 and TRBJ1-4 genes, the full variable domain is: KAGVTQTPRYLIKTRGQQVTLSCSPISGHRSVSWYQQTPGQGLQFLFEYFSETQRNKGNFPGRFSGRQFSNSRSEMNVSTLELGDSALYLCASSQDWANEKLFFGSGTQLSVL.